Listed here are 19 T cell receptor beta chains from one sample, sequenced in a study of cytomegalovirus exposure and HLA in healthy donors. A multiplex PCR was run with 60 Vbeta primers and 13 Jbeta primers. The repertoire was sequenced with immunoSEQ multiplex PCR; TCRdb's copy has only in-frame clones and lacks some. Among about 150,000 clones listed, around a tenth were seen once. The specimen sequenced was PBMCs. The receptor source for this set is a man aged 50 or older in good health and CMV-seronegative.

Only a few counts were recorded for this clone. Written as DNA, the CDR3 is TGTGCCAGTAGTCCGGGACTGAGCCACTACGAGCAGTACTTC. Translating it yields CASSPGLSHYEQYF. This rearrangement joins TRBV19 to TRBJ2-7, with a possible D match to TRBD2 (6 bases). The ends were cut back, 5 bases at V and 3 bases at J, with 14 bases in the middle. The CDR3 covers 14 residues. Germline V gene sequence: CDR1 LNHDA, CDR2 SQIVND (reference sequence).

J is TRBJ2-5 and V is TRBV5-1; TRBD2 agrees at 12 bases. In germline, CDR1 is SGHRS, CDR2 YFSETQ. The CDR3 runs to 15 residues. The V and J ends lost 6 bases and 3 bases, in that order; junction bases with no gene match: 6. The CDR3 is CASKASGGAEETQYF. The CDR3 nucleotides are TGCGCCAGCAAGGCTAGCGGGGGGGCAGAAGAGACCCAGTACTTC.

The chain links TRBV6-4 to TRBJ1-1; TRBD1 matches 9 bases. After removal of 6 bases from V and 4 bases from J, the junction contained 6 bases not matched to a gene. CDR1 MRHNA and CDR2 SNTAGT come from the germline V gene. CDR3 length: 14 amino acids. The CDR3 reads CASRGQGMSTEAFF. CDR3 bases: TGTGCCAGCAGAGGACAGGGGATGAGCACTGAAGCTTTCTTT.

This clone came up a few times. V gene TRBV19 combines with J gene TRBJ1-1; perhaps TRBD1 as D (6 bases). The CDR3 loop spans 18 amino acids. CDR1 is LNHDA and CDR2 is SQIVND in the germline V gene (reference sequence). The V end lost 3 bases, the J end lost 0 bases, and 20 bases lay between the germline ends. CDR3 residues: CASSMRAGRGVVNTEAFF. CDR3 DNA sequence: TGTGCCAGTAGTATGAGAGCAGGCAGGGGCGTCGTGAACACTGAAGCTTTCTTT.

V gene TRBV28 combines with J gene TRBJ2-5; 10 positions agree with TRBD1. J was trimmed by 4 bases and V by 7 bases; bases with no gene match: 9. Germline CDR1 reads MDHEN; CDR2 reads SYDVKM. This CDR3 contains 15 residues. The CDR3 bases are TGTGCCAGCAAGGGAGCGGGGACAGGGGCAGAGACCCAGTACTTC. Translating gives CASKGAGTGAETQYF.

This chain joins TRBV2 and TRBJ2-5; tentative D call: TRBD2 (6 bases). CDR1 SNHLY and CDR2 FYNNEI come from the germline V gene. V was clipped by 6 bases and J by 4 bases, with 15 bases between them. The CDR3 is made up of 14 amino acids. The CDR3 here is CASRLLAGGETQYF. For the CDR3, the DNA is TGTGCCAGCAGATTACTAGCTGGGGGAGAGACCCAGTACTTC.

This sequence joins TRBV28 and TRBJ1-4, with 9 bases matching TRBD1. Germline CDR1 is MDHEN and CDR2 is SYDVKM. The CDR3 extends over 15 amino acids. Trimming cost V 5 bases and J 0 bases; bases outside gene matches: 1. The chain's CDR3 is CASSTGGTTNEKLFF. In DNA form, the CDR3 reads TGTGCCAGCAGTACAGGGGGCACAACTAATGAAAAACTGTTTTTT.

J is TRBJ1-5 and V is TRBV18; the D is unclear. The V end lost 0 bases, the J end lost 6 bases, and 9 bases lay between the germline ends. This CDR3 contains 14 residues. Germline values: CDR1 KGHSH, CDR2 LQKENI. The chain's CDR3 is CASSPPGASQPQHF. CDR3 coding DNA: TGTGCCAGCTCACCACCGGGAGCGAGTCAGCCCCAGCATTTT.

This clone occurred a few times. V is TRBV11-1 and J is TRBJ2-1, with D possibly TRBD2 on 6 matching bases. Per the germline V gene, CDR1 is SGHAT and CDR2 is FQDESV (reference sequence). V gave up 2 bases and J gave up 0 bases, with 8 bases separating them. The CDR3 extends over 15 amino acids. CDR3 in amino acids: CASSLQRASYNEQFF. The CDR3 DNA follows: TGTGCCAGCAGCTTACAGCGGGCCTCCTACAATGAGCAGTTCTTC.

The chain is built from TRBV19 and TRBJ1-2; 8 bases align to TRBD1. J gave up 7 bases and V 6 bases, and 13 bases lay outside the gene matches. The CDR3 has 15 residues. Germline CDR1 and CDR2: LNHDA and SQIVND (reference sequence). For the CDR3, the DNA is TGTGCCAGTAGCCCAAGACAGGGGTCGGGGCTTGGCTACACCTTC. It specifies CASSPRQGSGLGYTF.

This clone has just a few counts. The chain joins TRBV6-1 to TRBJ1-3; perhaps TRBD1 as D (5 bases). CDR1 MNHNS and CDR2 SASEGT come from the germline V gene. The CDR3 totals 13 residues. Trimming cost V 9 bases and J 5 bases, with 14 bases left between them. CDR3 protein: CASQQGNRNTIYF. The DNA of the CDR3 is TGTGCCAGTCAGCAGGGTAACAGAAACACCATATATTTT.

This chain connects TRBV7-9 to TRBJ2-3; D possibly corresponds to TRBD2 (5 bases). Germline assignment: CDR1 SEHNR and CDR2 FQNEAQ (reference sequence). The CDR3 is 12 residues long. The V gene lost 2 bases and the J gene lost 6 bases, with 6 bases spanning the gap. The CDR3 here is CASSLSGDTQYF. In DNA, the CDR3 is TGTGCCAGCAGCTTATCGGGGGATACGCAGTATTTT.

CDR3 protein: CASSPPPAGGGETQYF. The CDR3, as DNA: TGCGCCAGCAGCCCCCCTCCGGCGGGAGGCGGTGAGACCCAGTACTTC. The chain has TRBV4-1 and TRBJ2-5; TRBD2 matches 8 bases. Germline V gives CDR1 MGHRA, CDR2 YSYEKL. There are 16 residues in the CDR3. V was pared by 4 bases and J by 5 bases, with 12 bases of the junction left unmatched.

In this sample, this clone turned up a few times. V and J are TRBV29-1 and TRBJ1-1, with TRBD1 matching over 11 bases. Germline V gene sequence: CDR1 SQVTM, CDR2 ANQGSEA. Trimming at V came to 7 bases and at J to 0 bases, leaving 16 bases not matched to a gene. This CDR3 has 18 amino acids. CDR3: CSAPGSRTGGAMNTEAFF. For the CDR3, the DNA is TGCAGCGCCCCGGGTAGTAGGACAGGGGGCGCCATGAACACTGAAGCTTTCTTT.

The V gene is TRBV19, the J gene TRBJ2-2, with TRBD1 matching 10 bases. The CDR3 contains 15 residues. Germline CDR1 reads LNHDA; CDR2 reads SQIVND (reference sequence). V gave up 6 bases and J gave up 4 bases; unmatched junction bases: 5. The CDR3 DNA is TGTGCCAGTAGCCTGGACAGGGGGAGCACCGGGGAGCTGTTTTTT. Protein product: CASSLDRGSTGELFF.

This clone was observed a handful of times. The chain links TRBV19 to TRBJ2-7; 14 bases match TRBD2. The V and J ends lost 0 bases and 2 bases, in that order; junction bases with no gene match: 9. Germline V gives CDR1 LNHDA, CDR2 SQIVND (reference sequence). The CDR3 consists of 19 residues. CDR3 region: CASSIDPTSGRAPTYEQYF. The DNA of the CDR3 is TGTGCCAGTAGTATAGATCCGACTAGCGGGAGGGCCCCGACCTACGAGCAGTACTTC.

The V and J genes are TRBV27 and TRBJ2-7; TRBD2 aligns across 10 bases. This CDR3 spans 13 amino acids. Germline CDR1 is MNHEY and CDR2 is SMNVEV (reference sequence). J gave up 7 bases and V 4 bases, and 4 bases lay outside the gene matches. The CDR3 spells CASSSSGRGEQYF. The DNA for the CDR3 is TGTGCCAGCAGTTCTAGCGGGAGAGGAGAGCAGTACTTC.

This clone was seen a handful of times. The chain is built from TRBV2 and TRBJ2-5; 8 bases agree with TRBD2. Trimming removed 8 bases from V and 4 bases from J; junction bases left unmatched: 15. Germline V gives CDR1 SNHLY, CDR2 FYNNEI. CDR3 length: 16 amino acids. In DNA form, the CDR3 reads TGTGCCAGCGGGAACGGGGGGGGCGGGGTGCGAGAGACCCAGTACTTC. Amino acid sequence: CASGNGGGGVRETQYF. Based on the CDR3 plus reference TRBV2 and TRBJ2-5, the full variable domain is EPEVTQTPSHQVTQMGQEVILRCVPISNHLYFYWYRQILGQKVEFLVSFYNNEISEKSEIFDDQFSVERPDGSNFTLKIRSTKLEDSAMYFCASGNGGGGVRETQYFGPGTRLLVL.

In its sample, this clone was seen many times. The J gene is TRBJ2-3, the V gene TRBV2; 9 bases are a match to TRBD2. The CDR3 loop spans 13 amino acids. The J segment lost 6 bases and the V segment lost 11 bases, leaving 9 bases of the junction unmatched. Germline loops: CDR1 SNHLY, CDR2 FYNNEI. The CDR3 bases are TGTGCCCCCGCGGGGGGGACGGGGGATACGCAGTATTTT. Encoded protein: CAPAGGTGDTQYF.